Given below is one TCR beta chain in context. The entry originates in a study of T cell changes during pregnancy in multiple sclerosis. Clones were sequenced by immunoSEQ multiplex PCR, and TCRdb holds only the in-frame ones, with some missing. In the table there are more than 45,000 clones, 93% of which are singletons. The germline V gene has CDR1 MDHEN and CDR2 SYDVKM. After removal of 7 bases from V and 9 bases from J, the junction contained 15 bases not matched to a gene. CDR3 length: 17 amino acids. V gene TRBV28 combines with J gene TRBJ2-1; TRBD2 agrees at 13 bases. The sequence came from a female donor with multiple sclerosis, enrolled in a pregnancy study. The input for sequencing was CD8+ T cells from peripheral blood mononuclear cells, taken in the second trimester of pregnancy. The CDR3 DNA follows: TGTGCCAGCACAGGGACTAGCGGGATGAAGGCACCGGGTGAGCAGTTCTTC. This sequence encodes CASTGTSGMKAPGEQFF. Full variable domain (outside the CDR3, taken from reference TRBV28 and TRBJ2-1): DVKVTQSSRYLVKRTGEKVFLECVQDMDHENMFWYRQDPGLGLRLIYFSYDVKMKEKGDIPEGYSVSREKKERFSLILESASTNQTSMYLCASTGTSGMKAPGEQFFGPGTRLTVL.